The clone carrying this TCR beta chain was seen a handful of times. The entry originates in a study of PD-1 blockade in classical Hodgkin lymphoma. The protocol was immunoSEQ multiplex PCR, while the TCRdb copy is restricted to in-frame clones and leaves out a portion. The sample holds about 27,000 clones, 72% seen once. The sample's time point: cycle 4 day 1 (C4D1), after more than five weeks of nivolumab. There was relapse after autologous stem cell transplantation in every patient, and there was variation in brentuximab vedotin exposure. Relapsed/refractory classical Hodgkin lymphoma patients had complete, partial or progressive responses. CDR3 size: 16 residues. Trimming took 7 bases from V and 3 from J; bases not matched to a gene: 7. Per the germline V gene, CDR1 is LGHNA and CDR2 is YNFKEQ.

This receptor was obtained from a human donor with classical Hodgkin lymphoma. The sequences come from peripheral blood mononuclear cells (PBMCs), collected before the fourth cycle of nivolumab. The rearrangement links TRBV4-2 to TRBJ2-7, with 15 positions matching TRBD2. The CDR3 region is CASTSGTSGGHYEQYF. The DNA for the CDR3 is TGTGCCAGCACCTCCGGGACTAGCGGGGGGCACTACGAGCAGTACTTC.